The clone carrying this T cell receptor beta chain has just a few counts. The source of the sample is a study of identical twins. A universal primer site was added by template switching, and unique molecular identifiers were carried by the cDNA. TCRdb itself ran the 5' RACE reads through MiXCR, one entry per CDR3 protein. This table has around 490,000 distinct CDR3 sequences, approximately 20% appearing once. Germline V gives CDR1 SEHNR, CDR2 FQNEAQ (reference sequence). CDR3 length: 14 residues. V was cut by 1 base and J by 10 bases, with 14 bases left in between. Every one of the donors was a healthy Caucasian. These records were also assigned to another study, of yellow fever vaccine responses in identical twins.

The chain uses TRBV7-9 and TRBJ2-1, with a weak D call TRBD1 (6 bases). Sequenced input: CD4+ T cells sorted from blood. The clonotype originates from a woman between 18 and 30 years old in good health. The CDR3: CASSLEGGAGEQFF. CDR3 in DNA: TGTGCCAGCAGCTTAGAAGGGGGTGCTGGCGAGCAGTTCTTC. The whole variable domain, remainder taken from reference TRBV7-9 and TRBJ2-1, is DTGVSQNPRHKITKRGQNVTFRCDPISEHNRLYWYRQTLGQGPEFLTYFQNEAQLEKSRLLSDRFSAERPKGSFSTLEIQRTEQGDSAMYLCASSLEGGAGEQFFGPGTRLTVL.